This T cell receptor beta chain derives from a study of blood T cells in healthy people across ages. Study-wide findings and caveats: Estimates drawn from one million T cells were deemed to understate diversity. Unknown donor CMV status possibly confounded expanded clonotype changes.

V was clipped by 6 bases and J by 2 bases, with 8 bases between them. Germline V gene sequence: CDR1 MDHEN, CDR2 SYDVKM. The CDR3 runs to 12 residues. Drawn from each donor were 7.5 to 10 milliliters of peripheral blood. Turning to this clonotype: Its antigen is unidentified.

A second about 6 to 12 cycle PCR used barcoded and J-beta primers. In TCRdb, the 5' RACE reads were re-called with MiXCR into one record per CDR3 protein. The sample carries about 1.8 million distinct CDR3 sequences, around half recorded once. The sample consisted of blood. The receptor comes from a woman aged 40 to 50 in good health. The chain combines TRBV28 with TRBJ2-7; D is unresolved. CDR3 protein: CASRKNTYEQYF. DNA for the CDR3: TGTGCCAGCAGGAAAAATACCTACGAGCAGTACTTC.